Sequencing of this TCR beta chain was carried out in a study of blood T cell repertoires in COVID-19. Study-wide background: The United States, Italy and Spain supplied acute and convalescent COVID-19 samples. From T cells, B-cell-depleted T cells, or PBMCs came the material, which was cDNA or gDNA.

Per the authors' pipeline: Estimation of nucleated cell counts was performed using reference gene primer amplification. Repertoires were generated with immunoSEQ multiplex PCR, while TCRdb's copy carries only in-frame clones and drops some. V, J and clone size are those of that table, while D and trimming were read from the DNA. In the table there are roughly 120,000 clones, roughly 84% of which are singletons. This clone was counted a single time. The sequence was obtained from a man between 60 and 70 years old with acute or convalescent COVID-19. Sequences were obtained from peripheral blood.

For the CDR3, the DNA is TGCGCCAGCAGCACAGGGACAGCGAACACTGAAGCTTTCTTT. It encodes CASSTGTANTEAFF. The rearrangement uses TRBV5-1 and TRBJ1-1, with TRBD1 identical over 7 bases. The CDR3 covers 14 residues. Per the germline V gene, CDR1 is SGHRS and CDR2 is YFSETQ. Trimming took 4 bases from V and 1 from J; bases not matched to a gene: 4. Together with reference TRBV5-1 and TRBJ1-1, the CDR3 gives the full variable domain: KAGVTQTPRYLIKTRGQQVTLSCSPISGHRSVSWYQQTPGQGLQFLFEYFSETQRNKGNFPGRFSGRQFSNSRSEMNVSTLELGDSALYLCASSTGTANTEAFFGQGTRLTVV.